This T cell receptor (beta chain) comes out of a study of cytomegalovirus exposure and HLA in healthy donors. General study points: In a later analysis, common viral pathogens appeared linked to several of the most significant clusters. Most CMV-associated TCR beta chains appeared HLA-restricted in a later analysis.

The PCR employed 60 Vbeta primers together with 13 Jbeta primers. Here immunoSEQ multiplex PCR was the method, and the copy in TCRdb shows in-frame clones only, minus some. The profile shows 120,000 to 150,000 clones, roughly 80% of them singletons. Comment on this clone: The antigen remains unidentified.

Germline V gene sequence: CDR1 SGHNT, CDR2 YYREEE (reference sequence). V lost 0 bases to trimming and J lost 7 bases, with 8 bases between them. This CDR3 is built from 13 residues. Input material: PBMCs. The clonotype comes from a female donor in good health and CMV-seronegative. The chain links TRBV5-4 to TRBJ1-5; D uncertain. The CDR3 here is CASSLGGRQPQHF. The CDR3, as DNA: TGTGCCAGCAGCTTGGGAGGCCGGCAGCCCCAGCATTTT.